This T cell receptor (beta chain) originates from a study of CD8 T cells in Susac syndrome. In the study overall: Patients with Susac syndrome were, at the time of blood collection, therapy-naive, maintained on corticosteroids, or maintained on intravenous immunoglobulin alone. Study-wide results and limits: The study acknowledged a relatively small number of individuals in its TCR sequencing and HLA analysis. No clonal expansion appeared among CD4+ T cells in Susac patients.

RNA totalling roughly 0.45 to 1 ug underwent reverse transcription with random hexamers. Multiplex PCR with immunoSEQ amplified the TCR beta CDR3 across 54 Vbeta and 13 Jbeta. TCRdb itself ran the immunoSEQ multiplex PCR reads through MiXCR, one entry per CDR3 protein. The sample contains about 94,000 distinct CDR3 sequences, 85% to 95% of which appear only once. This clonotype was recorded a few times. The antigen is undetermined. There are 13 residues in the CDR3. After removal of 2 bases from V and 4 bases from J, the junction contained 2 bases not matched to a gene. CDR1 GTSNPN and CDR2 SVGIG come from the germline V gene (reference sequence).

The V call is TRBV30, the J call TRBJ1-5; TRBD1 matches at 7 bases. The clonotype comes from a human donor with Susac syndrome. Sequenced: CD4+ T cells from PBMCs. CDR3 sequence (DNA): TGTGCCTGGAGTCCCAGGGGGAATCAGCCCCAGCATTTT. Amino acids: CAWSPRGNQPQHF.